The 15 T cell receptor beta chains below were found in one sample sequenced in a study of patients and donors after allogeneic stem cell transplantation. TCRdb re-analysed the RT-PCR reads in MiXCR, keeping a single row per CDR3 protein. The top ten hold around 5.5% of the sample, which has roughly 960,000 distinct CDR3 sequences, about 20% seen once. Sequencing was performed on blood, either unsorted or a sorted T cell fraction (not recorded which). The source is a human donor who was either an allogeneic HSCT recipient or a stem cell or donor lymphocyte infusion donor (not recorded which). It is not recorded whose cells these are; they may come from a transplant donor.

This clonotype was found a few times. The genes are TRBV30 and TRBJ1-3; D is uncertain. Deletions cut 1 base from V and 4 bases from J, with 17 bases between. The CDR3 has 16 amino acids. Germline CDR1 GTSNPN, CDR2 SVGIG (reference sequence). The CDR3 is CAWSGGARTLGNTIYF. The CDR3 bases are TGTGCCTGGAGTGGTGGTGCCAGGACTTTAGGAAACACCATATATTTT.

The chain combines TRBV24-1 with TRBJ2-3; tentatively, D is TRBD1 (6 bases). V shed 5 bases and J shed 4 bases, with 21 bases lying between them. Germline-derived CDR1 and CDR2 are KGHDR and SFDVKD. The CDR3 contains 17 residues. The CDR3 is CATSGDRLGDGSDTQYF. The CDR3 coding sequence is TGTGCCACCAGTGGAGACAGGTTGGGCGATGGGTCAGATACGCAGTATTTT.

A few counts support this clonotype. J is TRBJ2-1 and V is TRBV20-1; D ambiguous. The length of the CDR3 is 15 residues. In germline, CDR1 is DFQATT, CDR2 SNEGSKA (reference sequence). Trimming pared 2 bases from V and 0 bases from J, leaving 11 bases between. The CDR3 loop is CSARTGPASYNEQFF. For the CDR3, the DNA is TGCAGTGCTAGAACCGGTCCCGCCTCCTACAATGAGCAGTTCTTC.

The genes are TRBV5-1 and TRBJ1-3; possible D gene TRBD1, 5 bases. Germline V gene data show CDR1 as SGHRS and CDR2 as YFSETQ. The V gene lost 4 bases and the J gene lost 0 bases, with 17 bases spanning the gap. There are 17 residues in the CDR3. CDR3 nucleotides: TGCGCCAGCAGCCTCGGAAAAAACAGGCTCTCTGGAAACACCATATATTTT. It specifies CASSLGKNRLSGNTIYF.

The chain employs TRBV6-1 and TRBJ2-2; maybe TRBD1 (6 bases). Per germline, CDR1 MNHNS and CDR2 SASEGT. The CDR3 loop spans 14 amino acids. V gave up 7 bases and J gave up 4 bases, with 13 bases separating them. CDR3 protein: CASIKQGFTGELFF. The CDR3 coding sequence is TGTGCCAGCATCAAACAGGGTTTCACCGGGGAGCTGTTTTTT.

In DNA form, the CDR3 reads TGTGCCAGCACGTTCCGGAGGGACGCTGAAGCTTTCTTT. Protein sequence: CASTFRRDAEAFF. V usage is TRBV2 and J usage is TRBJ1-1; D may be TRBD1 (5 bases). Trimming removed 7 bases from V and 6 bases from J, with 15 bases in between. The CDR3 is 13 amino acids. Germline V gene data show CDR1 as SNHLY and CDR2 as FYNNEI.

The chain is built from TRBV19 and TRBJ2-6, with D perhaps given as TRBD1 or TRBD2 (5 bases each). Germline-derived CDR1 and CDR2 are LNHDA and SQIVND (reference sequence). The CDR3 sequence is 17 residues long. V lost 8 bases and J lost 3, with 20 bases in between. The CDR3 sequence: CASEKRGELGGANVLTF. DNA of the CDR3: TGTGCCAGTGAGAAACGAGGGGAACTGGGTGGGGCCAACGTCCTGACTTTC.

The chain is built from TRBV21-1 and TRBJ2-7; TRBD2, as called in the table, went unchecked against the DNA. TRBV21-1 is listed as a pseudogene. CDR3 size: 16 residues. CDR3 sequence reads: CASSKGPSGFSYEQYF. CDR3 bases: TGTGCCAGCAGCAAAGGCCCTAGCGGCTTTTCCTACGAGCAGTACTTC.

Only one count was recorded for this clonotype. Compared with germline, one end of the junction differs, possibly owing to a read error. V usage is TRBV10-3 and J usage is TRBJ2-1; 7 nucleotides match TRBD1. The germline gives CDR1 ENHRY, CDR2 SYGVKD. The CDR3 totals 16 residues. Written as DNA, the CDR3 is TGTGCCATCAGTGAAGTATCGGGACAGCGATACAATGAGCAGTCCTTC. Protein: CAISEVSGQRYNEQSF.

This clonotype was picked up many times. The chain joins TRBV29-1 to TRBJ1-5; D is undetermined. Trimming shortened V by 3 bases and J by 6 bases, and 15 bases separated the two germline ends. Germline V lookup: CDR1 SQVTM, CDR2 ANQGSEA. This CDR3 is built from 14 residues. The CDR3 DNA sequence: TGCAGCGTTGATCTGGGTGCTTCGGGTCAGCCCCAGCATTTT. Translated: CSVDLGASGQPQHF.

The sample holds many counts of this clonotype. The chain couples TRBV20-1 to TRBJ2-1; 10 bases are a match to TRBD2. The CDR3 runs 17 residues. V was clipped by 2 bases and J by 4 bases; unmatched bases: 11. Germline V CDR1 and CDR2: DFQATT, SNEGSKA (reference sequence). The chain's CDR3 is CSARPTSGYASYNEQFF. CDR3 DNA: TGCAGTGCTAGACCGACTAGCGGGTATGCGTCGTACAATGAGCAGTTCTTC.

The V and J genes are TRBV5-1 and TRBJ2-2; D is perhaps TRBD1 (5 bases). Trimming removed 0 bases from V and 2 bases from J, with 11 bases in between. CDR1 is SGHRS and CDR2 is YFSETQ in the germline V gene. The CDR3 is 16 amino acids. As DNA, the CDR3 is TGCGCCAGCAGCTTGGAGTCCGGACATAACACCGGGGAGCTGTTTTTT. Translated, it gives CASSLESGHNTGELFF.

The J gene is TRBJ2-1, the V gene TRBV6-2 or TRBV6-3; 9 bases match TRBD1. Unmatched junction bases numbered 8, after V lost 4 bases and J lost 7 bases. The CDR3 is 15 residues long. Germline V CDR1 and CDR2: MNHEY, SVGEGT. CDR3 sequence reads: CASSSRDREGNEQFF. The CDR3 nucleotides read TGTGCCAGCAGTTCCCGGGACAGGGAGGGGAATGAGCAGTTCTTC.

The V gene is TRBV5-1, the J gene TRBJ1-2; D remains ambiguous. The CDR3 is 11 amino acids. Trimming left V 6 bases short and J 4 bases short, with 7 bases between. Germline V lookup: CDR1 SGHRS, CDR2 YFSETQ. The CDR3 reads CASTTGYGYTF. In DNA form, the CDR3 reads TGCGCCAGCACCACCGGCTATGGCTACACCTTC.

This chain uses TRBV24-1 with TRBJ2-1; TRBD1 might be the D (5 bases). Between the trimmed V and J ends, which lost 5 bases and 8 bases, there was a span of 15 bases. This CDR3 has 14 residues. The germline CDR1 and CDR2 sequences are KGHDR and SFDVKD. The CDR3 is CATSAPTQGYEQFF. The CDR3, as DNA: TGTGCCACCAGTGCCCCGACCCAGGGTTATGAGCAGTTCTTC.